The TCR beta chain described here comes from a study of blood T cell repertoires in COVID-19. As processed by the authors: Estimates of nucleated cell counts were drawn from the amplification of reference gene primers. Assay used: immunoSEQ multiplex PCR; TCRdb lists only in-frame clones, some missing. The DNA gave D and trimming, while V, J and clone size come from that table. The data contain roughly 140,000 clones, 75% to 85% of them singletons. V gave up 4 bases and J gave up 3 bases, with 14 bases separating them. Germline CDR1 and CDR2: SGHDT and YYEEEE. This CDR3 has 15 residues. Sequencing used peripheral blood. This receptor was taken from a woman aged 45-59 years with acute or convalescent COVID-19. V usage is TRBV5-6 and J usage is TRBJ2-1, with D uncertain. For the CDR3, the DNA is TGTGCCAGCAGCCCAGGCATAGACCGCTACAATGAGCAGTTCTTC. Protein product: CASSPGIDRYNEQFF.